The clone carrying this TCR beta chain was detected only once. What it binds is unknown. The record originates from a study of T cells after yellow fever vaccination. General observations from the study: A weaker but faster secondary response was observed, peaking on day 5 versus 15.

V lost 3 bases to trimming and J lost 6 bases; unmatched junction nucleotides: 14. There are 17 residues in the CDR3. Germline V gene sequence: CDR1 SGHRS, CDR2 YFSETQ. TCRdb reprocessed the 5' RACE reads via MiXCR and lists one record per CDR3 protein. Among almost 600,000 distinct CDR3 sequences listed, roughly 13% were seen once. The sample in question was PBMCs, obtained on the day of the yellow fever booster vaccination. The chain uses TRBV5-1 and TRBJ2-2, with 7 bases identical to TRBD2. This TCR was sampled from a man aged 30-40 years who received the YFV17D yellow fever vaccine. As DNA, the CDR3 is TGCGCCAGCAGCTCAACGTTTACAAGCGGGGTGGCCGGGGAGCTGTTTTTT. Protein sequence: CASSSTFTSGVAGELFF.